This is a list of T cell receptor beta chains from one sample in a study of radiotherapy plus CTLA-4 blockade in lung cancer. The data were produced by immunoSEQ multiplex PCR, yet TCRdb's version contains in-frame clones alone and is incomplete. The table records some 70,000 clones, roughly 78% of them present only once. The sequences come from peripheral blood, collected from a patient treated with radiotherapy plus ipilimumab. These receptors were obtained from a human donor with non-small cell lung cancer who had a complete response to radiotherapy plus ipilimumab. The CDR3 runs from the conserved cysteine through the conserved F or W. D genes are given only for firm matches. The size of a clone is reported for some rows only, either as once, few or many, or as a class for expanded clones.

CDR3 protein: CASSYGLAGGGSYNEQFF
CDR3 DNA: TGTGCCAGCAGCTACGGACTAGCGGGGGGTGGGTCCTACAATGAGCAGTTCTTC
D gene: TRBD2
V gene: TRBV7-9
clone size: -
J gene: TRBJ2-1

CDR3 protein: CASSPLRDANNEKLFF
CDR3 DNA: TGTGCCAGCTCACCGTTACGGGATGCAAATAATGAAAAACTGTTTTTT
D gene: -
V gene: TRBV18
clone size: few
J gene: TRBJ1-4

CDR3 protein: CARDRNTGELFF
CDR3 DNA: TGTGCGCGGGACAGGAACACCGGGGAGCTGTTTTTT
D gene: -
V gene: TRBV30
clone size: -
J gene: TRBJ2-2

CDR3 protein: CASSTTRQGYQPQHF
CDR3 DNA: TGTGCCAGTAGTACAACCCGACAGGGGTATCAGCCCCAGCATTTT
D gene: TRBD1
V gene: TRBV19
clone size: few
J gene: TRBJ1-5

CDR3 protein: CASSLGVSVNEQFF
CDR3 DNA: TGTGCCAGCAGTTTAGGGGTCTCGGTCAATGAGCAGTTCTTC
D gene: -
V gene: TRBV27
clone size: -
J gene: TRBJ2-1

CDR3 protein: CASSEKAAGNQPQHF
CDR3 DNA: TGTGCCAGCAGTGAAAAAGCGGCGGGCAATCAGCCCCAGCATTTT
D gene: -
V gene: TRBV2
clone size: once
J gene: TRBJ1-5

CDR3 protein: CASSLTEAVADTQYF
CDR3 DNA: TGTGCCAGCAGCTTGACTGAAGCGGTCGCAGATACGCAGTATTTT
D gene: -
V gene: TRBV5-4
clone size: -
J gene: TRBJ2-3

CDR3 protein: CASVSGSFLNEQFF
CDR3 DNA: TGTGCCAGCGTAAGCGGGAGCTTTTTGAATGAGCAGTTCTTC
D gene: TRBD2
V gene: TRBV2
clone size: -
J gene: TRBJ2-1

CDR3 protein: CASSLRDLTRDSEETQYF
CDR3 DNA: TGTGCCAGCAGCTTACGCGACTTGACCCGGGACAGTGAAGAGACCCAGTACTTC
D gene: TRBD1
V gene: TRBV7-9
clone size: -
J gene: TRBJ2-5

CDR3 protein: CASSFDRGAPQPQHF
CDR3 DNA: TGTGCCAGCAGCTTCGACAGGGGGGCCCCTCAGCCCCAGCATTTT
D gene: TRBD1
V gene: TRBV5-6
clone size: -
J gene: TRBJ1-5

CDR3 protein: CATSREGRINEKLFF
CDR3 DNA: TGTGCCACCAGCAGAGAGGGCCGGATTAATGAAAAACTGTTTTTT
D gene: -
V gene: TRBV15
clone size: -
J gene: TRBJ1-4

CDR3 protein: CASSSRGAPTF
CDR3 DNA: TGTGCCAGTAGTTCCCGGGGGGCCCCTACGTTT
D gene: -
V gene: TRBV19
clone size: -
J gene: TRBJ1-4

CDR3 protein: CASSILGRGLYSNQPQHF
CDR3 DNA: TGTGCCAGTAGTATCTTGGGCAGGGGACTTTATAGCAATCAGCCCCAGCATTTT
D gene: -
V gene: TRBV19
clone size: -
J gene: TRBJ1-5

CDR3 protein: CASSLGVTVNQETQYF
CDR3 DNA: TGCGCCAGCAGCTTGGGGGTGACAGTTAACCAAGAGACCCAGTACTTC
D gene: -
V gene: TRBV5-1
clone size: -
J gene: TRBJ2-5

CDR3 protein: CASSSSTAAYNEQFF
CDR3 DNA: TGTGCCAGCAGCTCCTCGACTGCCGCCTACAATGAGCAGTTCTTC
D gene: -
V gene: TRBV7-6
clone size: few
J gene: TRBJ2-1

CDR3 protein: CSARGTGLQFF
CDR3 DNA: TGCAGTGCTAGAGGTACAGGACTGCAGTTCTTC
D gene: -
V gene: TRBV20-1
clone size: -
J gene: TRBJ2-1

CDR3 protein: CASSPDTFLSGGYTF
CDR3 DNA: TGTGCCAGCAGCCCAGACACTTTCTTGTCGGGAGGCTACACCTTC
D gene: -
V gene: TRBV7-2
clone size: -
J gene: TRBJ1-2

CDR3 protein: CASSVSGRSPNPYNEQFF
CDR3 DNA: TGTGCCAGCAGTGTTAGCGGGAGGTCTCCCAATCCCTACAATGAGCAGTTCTTC
D gene: TRBD2
V gene: TRBV2
clone size: -
J gene: TRBJ2-1

CDR3 protein: CASSLEAGGASNQPQHF
CDR3 DNA: TGTGCCAGCAGCTTGGAGGCGGGGGGCGCGAGCAATCAGCCCCAGCATTTT
D gene: -
V gene: TRBV5-5
clone size: -
J gene: TRBJ1-5

CDR3 protein: CAWRRGGTNTGELFF
CDR3 DNA: TGTGCCTGGAGAAGAGGGGGGACGAACACCGGGGAGCTGTTTTTT
D gene: -
V gene: TRBV30
clone size: -
J gene: TRBJ2-2

CDR3 protein: CASRTGTVGGELFF
CDR3 DNA: TGTGCCAGCAGGACCGGGACAGTCGGCGGGGAGCTGTTTTTT
D gene: TRBD1
V gene: TRBV11-3
clone size: -
J gene: TRBJ2-2

CDR3 protein: CASSPGVAPGTDTQYF
CDR3 DNA: TGTGCCAGCAGCCCCGGCGTTGCTCCTGGGACAGATACGCAGTATTTT
D gene: -
V gene: TRBV9
clone size: once
J gene: TRBJ2-3

CDR3 protein: CAWSVRGGASNYGYTF
CDR3 DNA: TGTGCCTGGAGTGTCCGGGGGGGCGCTTCCAACTATGGCTACACCTTC
D gene: -
V gene: TRBV30
clone size: -
J gene: TRBJ1-2

CDR3 protein: CASSQGGDRVNYGYTF
CDR3 DNA: TGCGCCAGCAGCCAGGGAGGGGACAGGGTTAACTATGGCTACACCTTC
D gene: TRBD1
V gene: TRBV4-3
clone size: -
J gene: TRBJ1-2

CDR3 protein: CASSLTWGERAKNIQYF
CDR3 DNA: TGTGCCAGCAGCTTAACTTGGGGAGAACGAGCCAAAAACATTCAGTACTTC
D gene: -
V gene: TRBV11-3
clone size: -
J gene: TRBJ2-4

CDR3 protein: CASSLVRGLGVAQPQHF
CDR3 DNA: TGTGCCAGCAGCTTAGTACGGGGTTTAGGGGTCGCTCAGCCCCAGCATTTT
D gene: -
V gene: TRBV7-8
clone size: -
J gene: TRBJ1-5

CDR3 protein: CAWSGTWVGNTIYF
CDR3 DNA: TGTGCCTGGAGTGGGACATGGGTAGGAAACACCATATATTTT
D gene: -
V gene: TRBV30
clone size: -
J gene: TRBJ1-3

CDR3 protein: CASSPWASEYNEQFF
CDR3 DNA: TGCGCCAGCAGCCCCTGGGCTAGCGAATACAATGAGCAGTTCTTC
D gene: -
V gene: TRBV5-1
clone size: -
J gene: TRBJ2-1

CDR3 protein: CASSQWRGEKLFF
CDR3 DNA: TGCGCCAGCAGCCAATGGAGGGGTGAAAAACTGTTTTTT
D gene: -
V gene: TRBV4-1
clone size: -
J gene: TRBJ1-4

CDR3 protein: CASSPTGSGYGYTF
CDR3 DNA: TGTGCCAGCAGTCCGACAGGGTCGGGGTATGGCTACACCTTC
D gene: TRBD1
V gene: TRBV6-5
clone size: -
J gene: TRBJ1-2

CDR3 protein: CASSQGTGTLANVLTF
CDR3 DNA: TGCGCCAGCAGCCAAGGCACAGGGACCTTGGCCAACGTCCTGACTTTC
D gene: -
V gene: TRBV4-1
clone size: -
J gene: TRBJ2-6

CDR3 protein: CASSQQLNTDTQYF
CDR3 DNA: TGCGCCAGCAGTCAACAGCTTAACACAGATACGCAGTATTTT
D gene: -
V gene: TRBV10-1
clone size: once
J gene: TRBJ2-3

CDR3 protein: CASSLVTPSTFYNEQFF
CDR3 DNA: TGTGCCAGCAGCTTAGTGACTCCCTCTACTTTTTACAATGAGCAGTTCTTC
D gene: -
V gene: TRBV7-9
clone size: -
J gene: TRBJ2-1

CDR3 protein: CASSWGGRGEQYF
CDR3 DNA: TGTGCCAGCAGCTGGGGTGGTAGGGGGGAGCAGTACTTC
D gene: -
V gene: TRBV5-6
clone size: few
J gene: TRBJ2-7

CDR3 protein: CAWTGFGNEKLFF
CDR3 DNA: TGTGCCTGGACAGGGTTTGGTAATGAAAAACTGTTTTTT
D gene: -
V gene: TRBV30
clone size: -
J gene: TRBJ1-4

CDR3 protein: CASSLGTSGREFF
CDR3 DNA: TGTGCCAGCAGCTTAGGGACTAGCGGGAGGGAGTTCTTC
D gene: TRBD2
V gene: TRBV5-5
clone size: few
J gene: TRBJ2-1

CDR3 protein: CASSLAARGPETQYF
CDR3 DNA: TGTGCCAGCAGCTTAGCGGCCAGGGGTCCGGAGACCCAGTACTTC
D gene: -
V gene: TRBV7-8
clone size: once
J gene: TRBJ2-5

CDR3 protein: CASSPRGGYNQPQHF
CDR3 DNA: TGTGCCAGCAGTCCCCGGGGTGGGTACAATCAGCCCCAGCATTTT
D gene: -
V gene: TRBV6-5
clone size: -
J gene: TRBJ1-5

CDR3 protein: CASSFRGGTTDTQYF
CDR3 DNA: TGTGCCAGCAGTTTTCGGGGAGGAACCACAGATACGCAGTATTTT
D gene: -
V gene: TRBV27
clone size: -
J gene: TRBJ2-3

CDR3 protein: CASSETGRNIQYF
CDR3 DNA: TGCGCCAGCAGTGAAACAGGGCGGAACATTCAGTACTTC
D gene: -
V gene: TRBV10-1
clone size: -
J gene: TRBJ2-4

CDR3 protein: CASSGSGAGVMADTQYF
CDR3 DNA: TGTGCCAGCAGTGGGAGTGGAGCGGGAGTTATGGCAGATACGCAGTATTTT
D gene: TRBD2
V gene: TRBV28
clone size: -
J gene: TRBJ2-3

CDR3 protein: CASSSGVETQYF
CDR3 DNA: TGTGCCAGCAGCTCAGGGGTTGAGACCCAGTACTTC
D gene: -
V gene: TRBV11-3
clone size: once
J gene: TRBJ2-5

CDR3 protein: CASSGRGDQPQHF
CDR3 DNA: TGTGCCTCCTCAGGACGGGGGGACCAGCCCCAGCATTTT
D gene: -
V gene: TRBV30
clone size: -
J gene: TRBJ1-5

CDR3 protein: CASSQGWTATDTQYF
CDR3 DNA: TGCGCCAGCAGCCAAGGTTGGACAGCCACAGATACGCAGTATTTT
D gene: -
V gene: TRBV4-1
clone size: -
J gene: TRBJ2-3

CDR3 protein: CASSPFEGSGNTIYF
CDR3 DNA: TGTGCCAGCTCACCCTTCGAGGGCTCTGGAAACACCATATATTTT
D gene: -
V gene: TRBV18
clone size: -
J gene: TRBJ1-3

CDR3 protein: CASSAETSGPQETQYF
CDR3 DNA: TGTGCCAGCAGCGCAGAGACTAGCGGGCCGCAAGAGACCCAGTACTTC
D gene: TRBD2
V gene: TRBV9
clone size: few
J gene: TRBJ2-5

CDR3 protein: CASSLASAQDYGYTF
CDR3 DNA: TGCGCCAGCAGCTTGGCTTCCGCCCAGGACTATGGCTACACCTTC
D gene: -
V gene: TRBV5-1
clone size: -
J gene: TRBJ1-2

CDR3 protein: CASSLTGDGTEAFF
CDR3 DNA: TGTGCCAGCAGCTTAACCGGGGACGGCACTGAAGCTTTCTTT
D gene: -
V gene: TRBV7-6
clone size: -
J gene: TRBJ1-1